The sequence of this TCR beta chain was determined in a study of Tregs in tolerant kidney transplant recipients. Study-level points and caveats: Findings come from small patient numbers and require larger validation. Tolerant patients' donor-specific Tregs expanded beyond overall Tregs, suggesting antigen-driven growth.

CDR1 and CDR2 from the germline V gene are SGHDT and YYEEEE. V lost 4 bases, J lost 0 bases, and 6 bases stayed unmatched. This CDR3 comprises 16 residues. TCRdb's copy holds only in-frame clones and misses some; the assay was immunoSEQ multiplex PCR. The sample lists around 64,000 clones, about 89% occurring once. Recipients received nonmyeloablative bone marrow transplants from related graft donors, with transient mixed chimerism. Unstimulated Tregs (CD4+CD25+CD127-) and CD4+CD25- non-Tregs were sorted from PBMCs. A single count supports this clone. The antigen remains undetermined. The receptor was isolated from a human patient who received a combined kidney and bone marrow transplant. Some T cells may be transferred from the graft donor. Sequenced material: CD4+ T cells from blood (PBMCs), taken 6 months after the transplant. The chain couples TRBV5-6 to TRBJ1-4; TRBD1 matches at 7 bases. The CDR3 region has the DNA TGTGCCAGCAGCCCGGGACAGTTTGCAACTAATGAAAAACTGTTTTTT. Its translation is CASSPGQFATNEKLFF.